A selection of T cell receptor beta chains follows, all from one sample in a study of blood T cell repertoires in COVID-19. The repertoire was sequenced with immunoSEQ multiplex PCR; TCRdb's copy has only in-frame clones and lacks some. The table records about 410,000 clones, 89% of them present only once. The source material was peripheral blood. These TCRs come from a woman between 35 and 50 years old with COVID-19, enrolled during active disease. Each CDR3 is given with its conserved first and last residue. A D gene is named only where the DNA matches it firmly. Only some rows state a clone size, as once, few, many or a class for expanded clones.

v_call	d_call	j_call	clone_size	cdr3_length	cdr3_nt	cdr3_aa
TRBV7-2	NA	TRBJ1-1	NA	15	TGTGCCAGCAGCTTAGCGACAGGTTTGAACACTGAAGCTTTCTTT	CASSLATGLNTEAFF
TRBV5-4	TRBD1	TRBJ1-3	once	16	TGTGCCAGCAGCCCGGGACAGCCTCGCTCTGGAAACACCATATATTTT	CASSPGQPRSGNTIYF
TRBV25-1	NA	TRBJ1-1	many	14	TGTGCCAGCAGTGCAGGGCCCGCGAACACTGAAGCTTTCTTT	CASSAGPANTEAFF
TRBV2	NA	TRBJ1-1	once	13	TGTGCCAGCAGTGGAGACTTGAACACTGAAGCTTTCTTT	CASSGDLNTEAFF
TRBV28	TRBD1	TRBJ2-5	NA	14	TGTGCCACCAAGGGGGCACGGATTATGGAGACCCAGTACTTC	CATKGARIMETQYF
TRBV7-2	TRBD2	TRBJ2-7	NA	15	TGTGCCAGCAGCTTGAAGCGGGAGGTCGTGTACGAGCAGTACTTC	CASSLKREVVYEQYF
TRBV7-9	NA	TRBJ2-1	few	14	TGTGCCAGCAGCTTAGTCGGGTGGAACAATGAGCAGTTCTTC	CASSLVGWNNEQFF
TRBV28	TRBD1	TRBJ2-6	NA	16	TGTGCCAGCAGTTCAGGACAGGGGGCTGGGGCCAACGTCCTGACTTTC	CASSSGQGAGANVLTF
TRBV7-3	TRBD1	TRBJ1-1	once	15	TGTGCCAGCAGCTTATTGGGGACAGGGAACACTGAAGCTTTCTTT	CASSLLGTGNTEAFF
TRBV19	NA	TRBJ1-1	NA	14	TGTGCCAGTAGTATCTTCGGGGGGAGCACTGAAGCTTTCTTT	CASSIFGGSTEAFF
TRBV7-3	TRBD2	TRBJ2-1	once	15	TGTGCCAGCAGCTTAAAAGGGGCGCGGGGGAATGAGCAGTTCTTC	CASSLKGARGNEQFF
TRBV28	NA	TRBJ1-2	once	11	TGTGCCAGCAGTTTATTAAGAGACTACACCTTC	CASSLLRDYTF
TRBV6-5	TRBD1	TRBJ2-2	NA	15	TGTGCCAGCAGTCTGAACAGGGGGGACACCGGGGAGCTGTTTTTT	CASSLNRGDTGELFF
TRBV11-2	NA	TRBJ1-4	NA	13	TGTGCCAGCAGCTTAGATTGGCTCGAGGAACTGTTTTTT	CASSLDWLEELFF
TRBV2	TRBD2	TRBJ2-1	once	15	TGTGCCAGCAGTGTTTATAGCGGGGGACGGAATGAGCAGTTCTTC	CASSVYSGGRNEQFF
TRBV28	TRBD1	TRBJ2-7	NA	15	TGTGCCAGCAGTTTAACCGGGACAGGAGTCCGCGAGCAGTACTTC	CASSLTGTGVREQYF
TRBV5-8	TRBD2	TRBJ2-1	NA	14	TGTGCCAGCAGCTTACGTAGCGGGGGGGCCGGATTATTCTTC	CASSLRSGGAGLFF
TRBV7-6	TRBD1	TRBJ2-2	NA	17	TGTGCCAGCAGCTTAGATATGGACAGGGGGGACACCGGGGAGCTGTTTTTT	CASSLDMDRGDTGELFF
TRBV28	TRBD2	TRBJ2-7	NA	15	TGTGCCAGCAGTTTAACTAGCGGGAGCTCCTACGAGCAGTACTTC	CASSLTSGSSYEQYF
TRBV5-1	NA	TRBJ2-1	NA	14	TGCGCCAGCAGCTTGTCGGGAGCCCACAATGAGCAGTTCTTC	CASSLSGAHNEQFF
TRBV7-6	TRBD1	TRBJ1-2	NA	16	TGTGCCAGCAGCTCAACTACAGGGGGCGGTGGTTATGGCTACACCTTC	CASSSTTGGGGYGYTF
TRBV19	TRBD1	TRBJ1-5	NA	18	TGTGCCAGTAGCGCCCTCCCTGCAGGGGGCGAGGCACGGCGGCCCCAGCATTTT	CASSALPAGGEARRPQHF
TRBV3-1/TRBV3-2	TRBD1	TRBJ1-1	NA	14	TGTGCCAGCAGTCACAGGGGGCTACACACTGAAGCTTTCTTT	CASSHRGLHTEAFF
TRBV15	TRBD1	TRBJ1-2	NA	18	TGTGCCACCAGCAGAGATGGTGGGACAGGGCTTTCGGTCTATGGCTACACCTTC	CATSRDGGTGLSVYGYTF
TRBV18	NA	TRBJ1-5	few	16	TGTGCCAGCTCACTGGGGGAAGGGGGTCGCAATCAGCCCCAGCATTTT	CASSLGEGGRNQPQHF
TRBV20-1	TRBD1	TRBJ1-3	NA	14	TGCAGTGCTAGTTACAGGGGGAATGGAAACACCATATATTTT	CSASYRGNGNTIYF
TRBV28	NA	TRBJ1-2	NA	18	TGTGCCAGCAGTTGGGGGCGTTTAGATCCGAACGTCATCTATGGCTACACCTTC	CASSWGRLDPNVIYGYTF